This is a list of T cell receptor beta chains from one sample in a study of tumor-infiltrating lymphocytes in primary liver carcinoma. TCRdb re-called the multiplex PCR reads through MiXCR, storing one row per CDR3 protein. In the table there are approximately 340,000 distinct CDR3 sequences, less than 65% of which are singletons. The sample comprised peripheral blood. The receptors were sampled from a man aged 35-49 years with primary liver carcinoma and hepatitis B virus infection. Both conserved end residues are part of each CDR3. The D gene is left open where the match is weak. A clone size is listed for some rows: how often the clone was seen (once, few, many), or a class if it is expanded.

CDR3aa: CASTTTAPQETQYF; CDR3nt: TGTGCCAGCACTACCACTGCCCCCCAAGAGACCCAGTACTTC; d_gene: -; j_gene: TRBJ2-5; abundance: -; v_gene: TRBV12-3/TRBV12-4
CDR3aa: CASSYLAVEFF; CDR3nt: TGTGCCAGCAGTTACCTGGCGGTTGAGTTCTTC; d_gene: -; j_gene: TRBJ2-1; abundance: many; v_gene: TRBV6-2/TRBV6-3
CDR3aa: CASSDGPTSGRTITGELFF; CDR3nt: TGTGCCAGCAGTGACGGGCCAACTAGCGGGAGAACTATAACCGGGGAGCTGTTTTTT; d_gene: TRBD2; j_gene: TRBJ2-2; abundance: few; v_gene: TRBV6-1
CDR3aa: CASSLIVNQPQHF; CDR3nt: TGTGCCAGCAGCTTAATAGTGAATCAGCCCCAGCATTTT; d_gene: -; j_gene: TRBJ1-5; abundance: -; v_gene: TRBV7-2
CDR3aa: CASGPGTGVRYEQFF; CDR3nt: TGTGCTAGTGGTCCAGGGACAGGGGTCAGGTATGAGCAGTTCTTC; d_gene: TRBD1; j_gene: TRBJ2-1; abundance: -; v_gene: TRBV12-5
CDR3aa: CASKAEPGPRNEQYF; CDR3nt: TGCGCCAGTAAGGCTGAACCGGGACCCCGAAACGAGCAGTACTTC; d_gene: -; j_gene: TRBJ2-7; abundance: -; v_gene: TRBV10-2
CDR3aa: CSVRTSGSWKDTQYF; CDR3nt: TGCAGCGTACGGACTAGCGGGAGTTGGAAAGATACGCAGTATTTT; d_gene: TRBD2; j_gene: TRBJ2-3; abundance: -; v_gene: TRBV29-1
CDR3aa: CASSRGARYNIQYF; CDR3nt: TGTGCCAGCTCCCGTGGGGCTAGATATAACATTCAGTACTTC; d_gene: -; j_gene: TRBJ2-4; abundance: many; v_gene: TRBV12-3/TRBV12-4
CDR3aa: CSVKGQPLGDEQFF; CDR3nt: TGCAGCGTTAAAGGTCAGCCTCTTGGGGATGAGCAGTTCTTC; d_gene: -; j_gene: TRBJ2-1; abundance: many; v_gene: TRBV29-1
CDR3aa: CASSVFRGAYNEQFF; CDR3nt: TGTGCCAGCAGCGTATTCAGAGGGGCCTACAACGAGCAGTTCTTC; d_gene: -; j_gene: TRBJ2-1; abundance: -; v_gene: TRBV11-1
CDR3aa: CASSLTSGSRTGEPFF; CDR3nt: TGTGCCAGCAGTTTGACTAGCGGGAGCCGCACCGGGGAGCCGTTTTTT; d_gene: TRBD2; j_gene: TRBJ2-2; abundance: few; v_gene: TRBV6-1
CDR3aa: CASSPTSGFGTDTQYF; CDR3nt: TGTGCCAGCAGCCCGACTAGCGGATTTGGCACAGATACGCAGTATTTT; d_gene: TRBD2; j_gene: TRBJ2-3; abundance: few; v_gene: TRBV7-9
CDR3aa: CATSDPAPGRGSNEQFF; CDR3nt: TGTGCCACCAGTGATCCCGCCCCGGGGCGGGGAAGCAATGAGCAGTTCTTC; d_gene: -; j_gene: TRBJ2-1; abundance: many; v_gene: TRBV24-1
CDR3aa: CAIKGLQGDEQYF; CDR3nt: TGTGCCATCAAAGGCCTCCAAGGGGACGAGCAGTACTTC; d_gene: -; j_gene: TRBJ2-7; abundance: many; v_gene: TRBV10-3
CDR3aa: CASRLGGVDEQYF; CDR3nt: TGCGCCAGCCGTCTTGGGGGAGTGGACGAGCAGTACTTC; d_gene: -; j_gene: TRBJ2-7; abundance: few; v_gene: TRBV5-1
CDR3aa: CASSPTSTRYEQYF; CDR3nt: TGTGCCAGCAGTCCTACGTCCACACGGTACGAGCAGTACTTC; d_gene: -; j_gene: TRBJ2-7; abundance: -; v_gene: TRBV12-3/TRBV12-4
CDR3aa: CSVGSAGEGNERFF; CDR3nt: TGCAGCGTTGGATCAGCGGGAGAAGGAAATGAGCGGTTCTTC; d_gene: TRBD2; j_gene: TRBJ2-1; abundance: -; v_gene: TRBV29-1
CDR3aa: CATSLRSTDTQYF; CDR3nt: TGTGCCACAAGTTTACGGAGCACAGATACACAGTATTTT; d_gene: -; j_gene: TRBJ2-3; abundance: -; v_gene: TRBV11-2
CDR3aa: CASSISIAGLLETQYF; CDR3nt: TGTGCAAGCAGTATTTCGATAGCGGGATTATTAGAGACCCAGTACTTC; d_gene: TRBD2; j_gene: TRBJ2-5; abundance: -; v_gene: TRBV6-5
CDR3aa: CASSRAGTVTYVQYF; CDR3nt: TGCGCCAGCAGCAGAGCCGGGACAGTGACCTACGTGCAGTACTTC; d_gene: TRBD1; j_gene: TRBJ2-7; abundance: -; v_gene: TRBV6-2/TRBV6-3
CDR3aa: CASSLDELVREQYF; CDR3nt: TGTGCCAGCAGTTTGGATGAGTTAGTACGCGAGCAGTACTTC; d_gene: -; j_gene: TRBJ2-7; abundance: -; v_gene: TRBV12-3/TRBV12-4
CDR3aa: CAISAGQENNEAFF; CDR3nt: TGTGCCATCAGTGCGGGGCAGGAGAACAATGAAGCTTTCTTT; d_gene: -; j_gene: TRBJ1-1; abundance: -; v_gene: TRBV10-3
CDR3aa: CSGGLLRQQYF; CDR3nt: TGCAGTGGAGGTCTGCTACGCCAGCAGTACTTC; d_gene: -; j_gene: TRBJ2-7; abundance: -; v_gene: TRBV20-1
CDR3aa: CASSLGGTAREKLFF; CDR3nt: TGTGCCAGCAGCTTGGGCGGGACAGCGCGTGAAAAACTGTTTTTT; d_gene: TRBD1; j_gene: TRBJ1-4; abundance: -; v_gene: TRBV5-4
CDR3aa: CAISLRLRSGNTIYF; CDR3nt: TGTGCCATCAGCCTACGTCTACGCTCTGGAAACACCATATATTTT; d_gene: -; j_gene: TRBJ1-3; abundance: -; v_gene: TRBV11-2
CDR3aa: CASSYHSRQARANYGYTF; CDR3nt: TGTGCCAGCAGTTACCACTCGAGACAGGCCCGGGCTAACTATGGCTACACCTTC; d_gene: -; j_gene: TRBJ1-2; abundance: -; v_gene: TRBV6-5
CDR3aa: CSASTSGRDNEQFF; CDR3nt: TGCAGTGCTAGTACTAGCGGGAGGGACAATGAGCAGTTCTTC; d_gene: TRBD2; j_gene: TRBJ2-1; abundance: -; v_gene: TRBV20-1
CDR3aa: CDNGVETQYF; CDR3nt: TGTGACAATGGGGTGGAGACCCAGTACTTC; d_gene: -; j_gene: TRBJ2-5; abundance: once; v_gene: TRBV6-1
CDR3aa: CDSSLVVGNEQYF; CDR3nt: TGTGACAGCAGCTTAGTAGTAGGAAACGAGCAGTACTTC; d_gene: -; j_gene: TRBJ2-7; abundance: -; v_gene: TRBV11-2
CDR3aa: CASSSYTSGHSYNEQFF; CDR3nt: TGTGCCAGCAGCTCTTACACTAGCGGACACTCCTACAATGAGCAGTTCTTC; d_gene: TRBD2; j_gene: TRBJ2-1; abundance: -; v_gene: TRBV13
CDR3aa: CASSPGQGSYNEQFF; CDR3nt: TGTGCCAGCAGCCCTGGACAGGGTTCCTACAATGAGCAGTTCTTC; d_gene: TRBD1; j_gene: TRBJ2-1; abundance: medium-sized; v_gene: TRBV5-6
CDR3aa: CASSDRVFEQYF; CDR3nt: TGTGCCAGTAGTGACAGGGTCTTCGAGCAGTACTTC; d_gene: TRBD1; j_gene: TRBJ2-7; abundance: -; v_gene: TRBV19
CDR3aa: CASSSGTANEKLFF; CDR3nt: TGTGCCAGCAGCTCCGGGACTGCTAATGAAAAACTGTTTTTT; d_gene: -; j_gene: TRBJ1-4; abundance: many; v_gene: TRBV11-2
CDR3aa: CASSWDWGTPGELFF; CDR3nt: TGTGCCAGCAGTTGGGACTGGGGTACCCCCGGGGAGCTGTTTTTT; d_gene: -; j_gene: TRBJ2-2; abundance: -; v_gene: TRBV6-2/TRBV6-3
CDR3aa: CASSQVGLAGLKAVGVNVLTF; CDR3nt: TGCGCCAGTAGCCAAGTCGGACTAGCGGGCCTGAAGGCGGTCGGGGTCAACGTCCTGACTTTC; d_gene: TRBD2; j_gene: TRBJ2-6; abundance: -; v_gene: TRBV4-1
CDR3aa: CASGLAGLILGKKETQYF; CDR3nt: TGTGCCAGCGGCTTAGCGGGGTTAATCCTGGGAAAAAAAGAGACCCAGTACTTC; d_gene: TRBD2; j_gene: TRBJ2-5; abundance: -; v_gene: TRBV11-2
CDR3aa: CSSSLVRTLRGAGGLFF; CDR3nt: TGTTCCAGCAGCTTAGTTAGGACACTACGGGGCGCCGGGGGGCTGTTTTTT; d_gene: -; j_gene: TRBJ2-2; abundance: -; v_gene: TRBV11-2
CDR3aa: CASSEGRAVLDTEAFF; CDR3nt: TGTGCCAGCAGTGAAGGCAGGGCGGTCCTGGACACTGAAGCTTTCTTT; d_gene: -; j_gene: TRBJ1-1; abundance: -; v_gene: TRBV6-1
CDR3aa: CASSSGSPTKLYNEQFF; CDR3nt: TGTGCCAGCAGTAGCGGGAGTCCCACCAAACTGTACAATGAGCAGTTCTTC; d_gene: TRBD2; j_gene: TRBJ2-1; abundance: few; v_gene: TRBV6-1
CDR3aa: CASSYSTGGYEQTEAFF; CDR3nt: TGTGCCAGCAGTTACTCGACAGGGGGATATGAACAAACTGAAGCTTTCTTT; d_gene: TRBD1; j_gene: TRBJ1-1; abundance: -; v_gene: TRBV6-5
CDR3aa: CASSEERTYEQYF; CDR3nt: TGTGCCAGCAGTGAAGAGAGAACCTACGAGCAGTACTTC; d_gene: -; j_gene: TRBJ2-7; abundance: many; v_gene: TRBV6-1
CDR3aa: CVSSYVQGRNAGELFF; CDR3nt: TGTGTCAGCAGCTACGTACAGGGTCGGAACGCCGGGGAGCTGTTTTTT; d_gene: -; j_gene: TRBJ2-2; abundance: once; v_gene: TRBV11-2
CDR3aa: CASTMPGLWGTGELFF; CDR3nt: TGTGCCAGCACCATGCCGGGTCTCTGGGGCACCGGGGAGCTGTTTTTT; d_gene: -; j_gene: TRBJ2-2; abundance: -; v_gene: TRBV12-3/TRBV12-4
CDR3aa: CTSSLGGLAGGYERYF; CDR3nt: TGTACCAGCAGCCTTGGGGGACTAGCGGGAGGCTACGAGCGGTACTTC; d_gene: TRBD2; j_gene: TRBJ2-7; abundance: -; v_gene: TRBV11-2
CDR3aa: CATSDLNSPYEQYF; CDR3nt: TGTGCCACCAGTGATTTGAACAGTCCCTACGAGCAGTACTTC; d_gene: -; j_gene: TRBJ2-7; abundance: -; v_gene: TRBV24-1
CDR3aa: CACNYTGDSSPGYTF; CDR3nt: TGTGCCTGCAACTATACAGGGGACTCCTCCCCTGGCTACACCTTC; d_gene: TRBD1; j_gene: TRBJ1-2; abundance: -; v_gene: TRBV11-2
CDR3aa: CASSQDRQVPYNEQFF; CDR3nt: TGCGCCAGCAGCCAAGATCGGCAGGTACCCTACAATGAGCAGTTCTTC; d_gene: -; j_gene: TRBJ2-1; abundance: many; v_gene: TRBV4-3
CDR3aa: CASSLGLGQLEAFF; CDR3nt: TGCGCCAGCAGCTTAGGCTTAGGGCAGTTGGAAGCTTTCTTT; d_gene: -; j_gene: TRBJ1-1; abundance: few; v_gene: TRBV5-1
CDR3aa: CASGLSASGNTIYF; CDR3nt: TGTGCCAGCGGACTGTCCGCTTCCGGAAACACCATATATTTT; d_gene: -; j_gene: TRBJ1-3; abundance: -; v_gene: TRBV7-9
CDR3aa: CATSDTDTQYF; CDR3nt: TGTGCCACTAGCGACACAGATACGCAGTATTTT; d_gene: -; j_gene: TRBJ2-3; abundance: few; v_gene: TRBV24-1
CDR3aa: CASNSGYDEQFF; CDR3nt: TGTGCCAGCAACTCTGGGTACGATGAGCAGTTCTTC; d_gene: -; j_gene: TRBJ2-1; abundance: -; v_gene: TRBV11-2
CDR3aa: CASSLAEARETQYF; CDR3nt: TGTGCCAGCAGCTTAGCGGAGGCACGGGAGACCCAGTACTTC; d_gene: -; j_gene: TRBJ2-5; abundance: -; v_gene: TRBV11-2
CDR3aa: CASSPRLSQTSYEQYF; CDR3nt: TGTGCCAGCAGCCCCCGACTGTCTCAAACCTCCTACGAGCAGTACTTC; d_gene: -; j_gene: TRBJ2-7; abundance: -; v_gene: TRBV7-8
CDR3aa: CASSSTSGRRTVGNEQFF; CDR3nt: TGTGCCAGCAGCTCGACTAGCGGGAGGCGAACGGTTGGGAATGAGCAGTTCTTC; d_gene: TRBD2; j_gene: TRBJ2-1; abundance: few; v_gene: TRBV5-6
CDR3aa: CASSGQNPPNEQFF; CDR3nt: TGCGCCAGCAGCGGTCAAAATCCACCCAATGAGCAGTTCTTC; d_gene: -; j_gene: TRBJ2-1; abundance: -; v_gene: TRBV5-1
CDR3aa: CASSRLITGVFGEYF; CDR3nt: TGTGCCAGCAGCAGGCTGATAACGGGAGTCTTCGGAGAGTACTTC; d_gene: -; j_gene: TRBJ2-7; abundance: -; v_gene: TRBV11-2
CDR3aa: CATSWTSRGGNEQFF; CDR3nt: TGTGCCACCAGCTGGACGTCCAGGGGGGGGAATGAGCAGTTCTTC; d_gene: -; j_gene: TRBJ2-1; abundance: -; v_gene: TRBV15
CDR3aa: CASSQPGRGGFDEKLFF; CDR3nt: TGCGCCAGCAGTCAACCCGGCCGGGGGGGGTTTGATGAAAAACTGTTTTTT; d_gene: -; j_gene: TRBJ1-4; abundance: once; v_gene: TRBV23-1
CDR3aa: CASSPVGDSGNQPQHF; CDR3nt: TGTGCCAGCAGCCCGGTGGGGGACTCTGGTAATCAGCCCCAGCATTTT; d_gene: -; j_gene: TRBJ1-5; abundance: -; v_gene: TRBV28